The entry below describes one T cell receptor beta chain. Its antigen is unknown. No base qualities exist here, and no much larger clone lies one base off it. The CDR3 numbers 16 residues from cysteine through phenylalanine. Only the CDR3 region is kept as DNA, spanning 48 bases read in frame from base 1. V loses 3 bases, J loses 2 bases, and the germline ends lie 15 bases apart. The CDR1 and CDR2 encoded by the germline V gene are KGHSH and LQKENI. The donors belonged to the validation cohort of about 110 subjects, which was separate from the 666-subject first cohort. The data originate from a study of cytomegalovirus exposure and HLA in healthy donors (dated by TCRdb to about 2017). Study-level background: A later analysis indicated that the 120 or so validation repertoires were generated on the platform also employed for the 670 or so repertoires of the first cohort. The study aimed to test whether signatures of past pathogen exposure could be identified by cataloging public T cell receptors. The study combined high-throughput TCR immunosequencing, statistical association of individual TCRs with disease status, and machine learning to predict cytomegalovirus infection status. Along with the roughly 700-subject first cohort, a separate validation cohort of around 120 different subjects was used. Study-level results and caveats: Three of the identified cytomegalovirus-associated TCR beta chains were confirmed in vitro to be specific for cytomegalovirus antigens. In both the original and validation cohorts, the classifier was reported to diagnose cytomegalovirus status with high specificity and sensitivity. Of the cluster scores, roughly 95% were above 0 in a later analysis, which found that TCRs clustered in the first cohort also tended to co-occur in the roughly 130 validation repertoires. The study listed 150 to 200 TCR beta chains as associated with cytomegalovirus. The authors suggested that the approach could potentially be extended to other disease states and immunological phenotypes. While some public TCRs were present in many individuals, most TCR sequences turned up only very rarely across donors. A later analysis had no HLA typing for the validation cohort, so co-occurrence there was scored across all 110 or so repertoires.

The library relied on the immunoSEQ multiplex PCR assay. On the study's bioinformatics: A statistical classification framework was built to diagnose cytomegalovirus status from the catalog of TCR beta chain sequences. The source is immuneACCESS, and TCRdb retained only in-frame sequences with V and J called. Part of the clones is not carried over; for the studies checked, unresolved V genes explain less than half of this, and the remainder is unexplained. Clone size and the V and J calls come from that table; the DNA yielded D and trimming. The sample contains about 49,000 clones, about 90% of them found a single time. The ten top clones hold over 1.1% of the sample.

Specimen: PBMCs. The chain couples TRBV18 to TRBJ2-3; the D region possibly corresponds to TRBD2 (6 bases align). This clonotype originated in a man younger than 35 in good health and CMV-seronegative. The CDR3 sequence is CASSPGLPTYTDTQYF. The sequenced DNA: TGTGCCAGCTCACCGGGACTGCCGACCTACACAGATACGCAGTATTTT. With the rest looked up from the reference TRBV18 and TRBJ2-3 genes rather than sequenced, the full variable domain is NAGVMQNPRHLVRRRGQEARLRCSPMKGHSHVYWYRQLPEEGLKFMVYLQKENIIDESGMPKERFSAEFPKEGPSILRIQQVVRGDSAAYFCASSPGLPTYTDTQYFGPGTRLTVL.